These T cell receptor beta chains were read from a single sample in a study of T cell responses to AZD1222 COVID-19 vaccine. Sequenced by immunoSEQ multiplex PCR; TCRdb stores in-frame clones only, minus some. The repertoire holds over 130,000 clones, with roughly nine tenths as singletons. The sample here was peripheral blood, taken 28 days after the second dose of the MenACWY control vaccine. These receptors all stem from an adult who received the MenACWY meningococcal vaccine as a control. The CDR3 runs from the conserved cysteine through the conserved F or W. D genes are given only for firm matches. Where a row states a size, it is once, few, many or the class of an expanded clone; other rows omit it.

TRBJ2-5,-,13,TRBV5-6,-,CASSPAGQETQYF,TGTGCCAGCAGCCCCGCCGGACAGGAGACCCAGTACTTC
TRBJ2-3,-,18,TRBV1,-,CTSSQEFWDGRPTDTQYF,TGCACCAGCAGCCAAGAGTTTTGGGACGGAAGACCCACAGATACGCAGTATTTT
TRBJ2-3,TRBD2,14,TRBV3-1/TRBV3-2,-,CASGTSGSTDTQYF,TGTGCCAGCGGGACTAGCGGAAGCACAGATACGCAGTATTTT
TRBJ2-2,TRBD2,14,TRBV6-2/TRBV6-3,once,CASSYAGGTGELFF,TGTGCCAGCAGTTACGCCGGGGGGACCGGGGAGCTGTTTTTT
TRBJ2-1,-,17,TRBV19,-,CASSIDRKLSSYNEQFF,TGTGCCAGTAGTATAGATCGGAAACTGAGCTCCTACAATGAGCAGTTCTTC
TRBJ1-4,TRBD1,14,TRBV11-2,-,CASSSGQGGEKLFF,TGTGCCAGCAGCTCGGGACAGGGAGGTGAAAAACTGTTTTTT
TRBJ2-1,-,14,TRBV5-4,-,CASSLGVSYNEQFF,TGTGCCAGCAGCTTGGGAGTTTCCTACAATGAGCAGTTCTTC
TRBJ2-7,-,13,TRBV12-5,-,CASGNRVKEEQYF,TGTGCTAGTGGCAACAGGGTAAAAGAGGAGCAGTACTTC
TRBJ1-5,TRBD1,18,TRBV5-6,-,CASSALRDRGHVIQPQHF,TGTGCCAGCAGCGCACTGCGGGACAGGGGGCACGTTATTCAGCCCCAGCATTTT
TRBJ2-2,TRBD1,17,TRBV6-1,-,CASSAMQGASNTGELFF,TGTGCCAGCAGTGCGATGCAGGGGGCTTCGAACACCGGGGAGCTGTTTTTT
TRBJ2-3,-,12,TRBV27,-,CASSLSGDTQYF,TGTGCCAGCAGTTTATCAGGGGATACGCAGTATTTT
TRBJ1-4,-,13,TRBV11-1,-,CASSSGLNEKLFF,TGTGCCAGCAGCTCCGGGTTGAATGAAAAACTGTTTTTT
TRBJ2-1,TRBD2,17,TRBV5-1,-,CASRLDLAGGPDNEQFF,TGCGCCAGCAGATTGGATCTAGCGGGGGGGCCTGACAATGAGCAGTTCTTC
TRBJ2-2,-,14,TRBV19,-,CASSILPGTGELFF,TGTGCCAGTAGTATCCTACCAGGGACCGGGGAGCTGTTTTTT
TRBJ2-1,TRBD2,15,TRBV7-3,once,CASSPTLAGAVEQFF,TGTGCCAGCAGCCCAACCTTAGCGGGAGCCGTTGAGCAGTTCTTC
TRBJ2-2,-,15,TRBV28,-,CASSPAEGRAGELFF,TGTGCCAGCAGTCCGGCGGAGGGTAGGGCCGGGGAGCTGTTTTTT
TRBJ1-2,-,14,TRBV6-5,-,CASRQGQANYGYTF,TGTGCCAGCAGACAGGGCCAAGCTAACTATGGCTACACCTTC
TRBJ1-6,TRBD1,18,TRBV7-8,-,CASSLGTGLVGHNSPLHF,TGTGCCAGCAGCTTAGGGACAGGGTTAGTAGGGCATAATTCACCCCTCCACTTT
TRBJ1-3,-,15,TRBV7-2,-,CASSLVGTSGNTIYF,TGTGCCAGCAGCTTAGTCGGAACCTCTGGAAACACCATATATTTT
TRBJ2-3,TRBD2,16,TRBV7-9,-,CASSFQAGVVRNTQYF,TGTGCCAGCAGCTTTCAAGCGGGAGTTGTTCGTAATACGCAGTATTTT
TRBJ2-2,TRBD1,14,TRBV28,-,CASSTPRTGGRLFF,TGTGCCAGCAGCACCCCGAGGACAGGGGGCCGGCTGTTTTTT
TRBJ2-7,-,12,TRBV24-1,-,CATSDLTREQYF,TGTGCCACCAGTGATTTGACACGCGAGCAGTACTTC
TRBJ1-2,-,15,TRBV5-1,-,CASRISFEGIGGYTF,TGCGCCAGCAGGATCTCGTTTGAGGGAATTGGCGGCTACACCTTC
TRBJ2-2,-,13,TRBV30,-,CAWSVLGTGELFF,TGTGCCTGGAGTGTATTGGGGACCGGGGAGCTGTTTTTT
TRBJ2-5,-,15,TRBV5-6,-,CASSLATGGTETQYF,TGTGCCAGCAGCTTGGCTACTGGGGGGACGGAGACCCAGTACTTC
TRBJ1-6,TRBD1,14,TRBV2,-,CASNTGQGESPLHF,TGTGCCAGCAATACGGGACAGGGTGAATCACCCCTCCACTTT
TRBJ2-5,TRBD2,16,TRBV7-6,-,CASSLMAGGSGETQYF,TGTGCCAGCAGCCTGATGGCGGGAGGATCTGGTGAGACCCAGTACTTC
TRBJ2-7,TRBD2,14,TRBV27,few,CASSITSGMYEQYF,TGTGCCAGCAGCATTACTAGCGGGATGTACGAGCAGTACTTC
TRBJ2-3,TRBD1,15,TRBV29-1,-,CSVRPGGGSTDTQYF,TGCAGCGTTCGTCCAGGGGGTGGATCGACAGATACGCAGTATTTT
TRBJ1-2,TRBD1,14,TRBV7-2,-,CASSLTGTGHGYTF,TGTGCCAGCAGCCTAACCGGGACAGGGCATGGCTACACCTTC
TRBJ1-5,TRBD1,15,TRBV2,-,CASSVLTGENQPQHF,TGTGCCAGCAGTGTATTGACAGGGGAGAATCAGCCCCAGCATTTT
TRBJ2-7,-,10,TRBV19,-,CASSPPRQYF,TGTGCCAGTAGTCCACCTCGGCAGTACTTC
TRBJ1-2,-,14,TRBV3-1/TRBV3-2,-,CASSPSAGEGGYTF,TGTGCCAGCAGCCCCTCAGCCGGGGAGGGTGGCTACACCTTC
TRBJ2-5,-,13,TRBV12-3/TRBV12-4,-,CASVSWMGETQYF,TGTGCCAGCGTTTCCTGGATGGGGGAGACCCAGTACTTC
TRBJ1-6,-,15,TRBV6-5,-,CASSRLEVYNSPLHF,TGTGCCAGCAGCCGACTTGAGGTCTATAATTCACCCCTCCACTTT
TRBJ2-3,-,13,TRBV7-6,-,CASSLGPPDTQYF,TGTGCCAGCAGCTTAGGGCCCCCGGATACGCAGTATTTT
TRBJ2-5,-,11,TRBV29-1,-,CSVPTGETQYF,TGCAGCGTTCCCACAGGGGAGACCCAGTACTTC
TRBJ1-6,TRBD1,16,TRBV19,-,CASSIPQAGGNSPLHF,TGTGCCAGTAGTATACCCCAGGCAGGGGGTAATTCACCCCTCCACTTT
TRBJ2-7,TRBD2,15,TRBV27,-,CASSFSFPAGVAQYF,TGTGCCAGCAGTTTCTCTTTTCCAGCGGGAGTGGCGCAGTACTTC
TRBJ2-3,-,14,TRBV7-2,-,CASSLGSSTDTQYF,TGTGCCAGCAGCTTGGGATCTAGCACAGATACGCAGTATTTT
TRBJ2-5,TRBD2,15,TRBV5-1,-,CASSLAASGEETQYF,TGCGCCAGCAGCTTGGCGGCTAGCGGGGAAGAGACCCAGTACTTC
TRBJ2-5,-,13,TRBV19,-,CASSHFRGETQYF,TGTGCCAGTAGCCATTTCAGGGGAGAGACCCAGTACTTC
TRBJ2-5,-,13,TRBV27,-,CASSLLSGGTQYF,TGTGCCAGCAGTCTACTATCTGGGGGGACCCAGTACTTC
TRBJ1-1,-,14,TRBV6-5,-,CASSLGPGNTEAFF,TGTGCCAGCAGTCTCGGCCCCGGGAACACTGAAGCTTTCTTT
TRBJ1-5,-,14,TRBV7-9,-,CASSLEGGNQPQHF,TGTGCCAGCAGCTTAGAGGGGGGCAATCAGCCCCAGCATTTT
TRBJ2-5,-,14,TRBV9,-,CASSPRQDQETQYF,TGTGCCAGCAGCCCACGACAGGACCAAGAGACCCAGTACTTC